This entry lists 29 T cell receptor beta chains sequenced from one sample in a study of human T cells and chemical hapten exposure. TCRdb processed the RACE reads anew with MiXCR; each CDR3 protein has one entry. Of roughly 180,000 distinct CDR3 sequences listed, 13% to 15% are singletons. Time point here: patch test 1, 2 weeks after DPC sensitization. Specified treatment: therapeutic diphenylcyclopropenone sensitization with weekly scalp DPC. The input for sequencing was whole blood, taken in connection with sensitization to the hapten diphenylcyclopropenone (DPC). All receptors come from a woman in her twenties or thirties with alopecia areata. Some clones in this sample may be carry-over from other donors' samples.

CDR3 sequence: CSASKTALPNTGELFF. The CDR3 nucleotides read TGCAGTGCTAGTAAAACAGCGCTCCCGAACACCGGGGAGCTGTTTTTT. The chain combines TRBV20-1 with TRBJ2-2; D unclear. V was pared by 3 bases and J by 0 bases, with 14 bases between. CDR1 and CDR2 (germline): DFQATT, SNEGSKA (reference sequence). The CDR3 has 16 residues.

The chain carries TRBV3-1 and TRBJ2-7; 8 nucleotides align to TRBD1. Germline-derived CDR1 and CDR2 are LGHDT and YNNKEL (reference sequence). V dropped 0 bases and J dropped 4; count of bases not matched to a gene: 8. The CDR3 is made up of 16 amino acids. The CDR3: CASSQEWRTGTYEQYF. The CDR3 DNA reads TGTGCCAGCAGCCAAGAGTGGAGGACAGGGACGTACGAGCAGTACTTC.

The sample holds a few counts of this clonotype. The V and J genes are TRBV7-9 and TRBJ2-5; D gene unclear. The V and J ends lost 3 bases and 3 bases respectively, with 5 bases between them. This CDR3 spans 12 amino acids. Germline V gives CDR1 SEHNR, CDR2 FQNEAQ (reference sequence). The CDR3 here is CASSFREETQYF. CDR3 DNA sequence: TGTGCCAGCAGCTTTCGCGAAGAGACCCAGTACTTC.

This clonotype occurred once. The chain couples TRBV10-3 to TRBJ1-2; possible D gene TRBD1, 5 bases. Germline V gene data show CDR1 as ENHRY and CDR2 as SYGVKD. V was clipped by 3 bases and J by 5 bases, with 13 bases between them. The CDR3 sequence is 14 residues long. CDR3 DNA sequence: TGTGCCATCAGTGATAGCGACAGCCCGTATGGCTACACCTTC. Amino acids: CAISDSDSPYGYTF.

This clonotype was counted only a few times. The chain's CDR3 is CASSLGAGGITDTQYF. CDR3 sequence (DNA): TGTGCCAGCAGCTTAGGAGCGGGGGGAATCACAGATACGCAGTATTTT. This rearrangement joins TRBV7-8 to TRBJ2-3; 9 nucleotides agree with TRBD2. The V gene end was trimmed by 1 base and the J gene end by 2 bases; junction bases not matched to a gene: 4. Germline CDR1 and CDR2: SGHVS and FQNEAQ. CDR3 length: 16 amino acids. The whole variable domain, filled in from reference TRBV7-8 and TRBJ2-3, reads GAGVSQSPRYKVAKRGQDVALRCDPISGHVSLFWYQQALGQGPEFLTYFQNEAQLDKSGLPSDRFFAERPEGSVSTLKIQRTQQEDSAVYLCASSLGAGGITDTQYFGPGTRLTVL.

This chain links TRBV12-5 with TRBJ1-6; perhaps TRBD1 as D (5 bases). Deletions cut 7 bases from V and 6 bases from J, with 16 bases between. This CDR3 region has 15 residues. In germline, CDR1 is LGHNT, CDR2 FRNRAP. CDR3 bases: TGTGCTAGTGCTTTACAGGAGCCCCGTAATTCACCCCTCCACTTT. Translating gives CASALQEPRNSPLHF.

This clonotype was counted a few times. A junction end diverges from the germline sequence, so it may reflect a read error. The V gene is TRBV12-5, the J gene TRBJ1-6; D is perhaps TRBD1 (5 bases). Germline V gene data show CDR1 as LGHNT and CDR2 as FRNRAP. The CDR3 totals 14 residues. The CDR3 DNA reads as TGTGTTAGTGTTGGTCGACAGAAAAATTCACCCCTCCACTTT. Encoded protein: CVSVGRQKNSPLHF.

J is TRBJ2-3 and V is TRBV7-9; TRBD1 is a possible D gene (5 bases). Germline CDR1 SEHNR, CDR2 FQNEAQ (reference sequence). This CDR3 comprises 13 residues. V lost 5 bases, J lost 2 bases, and 8 bases lay in between. The CDR3 reads CASSATVTDTQYF. The CDR3 nucleotides read TGTGCCAGCAGCGCGACAGTCACAGATACGCAGTATTTT.

This clonotype was counted only a few times. This chain connects TRBV12-3 or TRBV12-4 to TRBJ1-2; D call uncertain. The CDR3 is 16 residues long. The ends were cut back, 4 bases at V and 3 bases at J, with 18 bases in the middle. This CDR3 reads CASSSSDRAPDYGYTF. The CDR3 DNA sequence: TGTGCCAGCAGTTCAAGTGACCGGGCCCCGGACTATGGCTACACCTTC.

This chain links TRBV6-5 with TRBJ2-3; 10 bases align to TRBD2. The CDR3 sequence is 16 residues long. Germline loops: CDR1 MNHEY, CDR2 SVGAGI. Trimming took 6 bases from V and 10 from J; bases not matched to a gene: 16. The CDR3 protein is CASSSRLSGGASSQYF. The CDR3 DNA is TGTGCCAGCAGCTCCCGCCTGAGCGGGGGGGCTTCCTCGCAGTATTTT.

This clonotype came up a few times. The J gene is TRBJ1-1, the V gene TRBV7-9; the D gene is possibly TRBD1 (6 bases). V lost 4 bases, J lost 1 base, and 16 bases lay in between. The CDR3 is made up of 16 amino acids. CDR1 and CDR2 from the germline V gene are SEHNR and FQNEAQ (reference sequence). The CDR3 DNA follows: TGTGCCAGCAGCTCAGCTCCGGGACATGGGAACACTGAAGCTTTCTTT. It codes for CASSSAPGHGNTEAFF.

A note on this clonotype: The junction departs from the called germline gene at one end, perhaps through a read error. The chain recombines TRBV4-3 with TRBJ2-3; D gene unclear. This CDR3 region has 17 residues. CDR1 is LGHNA and CDR2 is YSLEER in the germline V gene. CDR3 coding DNA: TGCGCCAGCAGCCAAGACCACTTATCCCTGGGCACACATACGCAGTATTTT. This codes for CASSQDHLSLGTHTQYF.

This clonotype has a count of ten or more. V usage is TRBV6-2 or TRBV6-3 and J usage is TRBJ2-5; no clear D gene. This CDR3 has 17 residues. CDR1 and CDR2 from the germline V gene are MNHEY and SVGEGT. Trimming stripped 0 bases from V and 0 bases from J, with 14 bases between. The CDR3 loop is CASSYSSTELYQETQYF. Here the CDR3 DNA reads TGTGCCAGCAGTTACTCGAGTACCGAGTTATACCAAGAGACCCAGTACTTC.

Only a few counts were recorded for this clonotype. The chain uses TRBV4-3 and TRBJ2-7; D not resolved. The germline gives CDR1 LGHNA, CDR2 YSLEER. The CDR3 totals 15 residues. Between the trimmed V and J ends, which lost 0 bases and 6 bases, there was a span of 15 bases. CDR3 nucleotide sequence: TGCGCCAGCAGCCAAGATCGAGAACCCCCGGGCGAGCAGTACTTC. It specifies CASSQDREPPGEQYF.

This clonotype appeared a few times. The rearrangement links TRBV18 to TRBJ2-5, with D possibly matching TRBD1 (5 bases). CDR1 is KGHSH, CDR2 LQKENI, per germline. The CDR3 loop spans 14 amino acids. With 6 bases removed from V and 1 base from J, the gap between germline ends came to 12 bases. The CDR3 sequence is CASSLGAAQETQYF. The CDR3 coding sequence is TGTGCCAGCTCCCTTGGGGCAGCCCAAGAGACCCAGTACTTC.

This chain links TRBV6-2 or TRBV6-3 with TRBJ2-1; D not certain. Trimming shortened V by 6 bases and J by 4 bases, and 7 bases separated the two germline ends. CDR1 is MNHEY, CDR2 SVGEGT, per germline. The CDR3 has 12 amino acids. CDR3 coding DNA: TGTGCCAGCAGCATGATTTACAATGAGCAGTTCTTC. Translating it yields CASSMIYNEQFF.

The chain joins TRBV7-2 to TRBJ2-7; 15 bases are a match to TRBD2. V trimming: 1 base; J trimming: 5 bases; junction bases outside the gene matches: 6. CDR1 is SGHTA, CDR2 FQGNSA, per germline. This CDR3 is 17 amino acids long. CDR3: CASSLVGTSGRLDEQYF. The CDR3 DNA is TGTGCCAGCAGCTTAGTTGGGACTAGCGGGAGGCTAGACGAGCAGTACTTC. Based on the CDR3 plus reference TRBV7-2 and TRBJ2-7, the full variable domain is GAGVSQSPSNKVTEKGKDVELRCDPISGHTALYWYRQSLGQGLEFLIYFQGNSAPDKSGLPSDRFSAERTGGSVSTLTIQRTQQEDSAVYLCASSLVGTSGRLDEQYFGPGTRLTVT.

The chain employs TRBV12-3 or TRBV12-4 and TRBJ1-6; TRBD1 aligns across 8 bases. The length of the CDR3 is 15 residues. V was clipped by 5 bases and J by 6 bases; unmatched bases: 6. The chain's CDR3 is CASSTQGASNSPLHF. CDR3 in DNA: TGTGCCAGCAGTACCCAGGGGGCTTCTAATTCACCCCTCCACTTT.

In its sample, this clonotype was seen a few times. The chain uses TRBV29-1 and TRBJ2-5; perhaps TRBD2 as D (5 bases). Germline V gene data show CDR1 as SQVTM and CDR2 as ANQGSEA. The CDR3 loop spans 11 amino acids. V was pared by 3 bases and J by 5 bases, with 7 bases between. This CDR3 is CSVDEGETQYF. CDR3 sequence (DNA): TGCAGCGTTGACGAGGGTGAGACCCAGTACTTC. The entire variable domain, with the rest obtained from reference TRBV29-1 and TRBJ2-5, is as follows: SAVISQKPSRDICQRGTSLTIQCQVDSQVTMMFWYRQQPGQSLTLIATANQGSEATYESGFVIDKFPISRPNLTFSTLTVSNMSPEDSSIYLCSVDEGETQYFGPGTRLLVL.

V is TRBV19 and J is TRBJ2-1; D might be TRBD2 (6 bases). The germline V and J ends were trimmed by 5 bases and 3 bases, with 20 bases remaining between them. Germline values: CDR1 LNHDA, CDR2 SQIVND (reference sequence). This CDR3 comprises 17 residues. The CDR3 DNA follows: TGTGCCAGTAGTCCGGTGGGGAGGCGGACGGGCTACAATGAGCAGTTCTTC. Translation: CASSPVGRRTGYNEQFF. The entire variable domain, with the rest obtained from reference TRBV19 and TRBJ2-1, is as follows: DGGITQSPKYLFRKEGQNVTLSCEQNLNHDAMYWYRQDPGQGLRLIYYSQIVNDFQKGDIAEGYSVSREKKESFPLTVTSAQKNPTAFYLCASSPVGRRTGYNEQFFGPGTRLTVL.

In its sample, this clonotype was seen many times. The chain has TRBV5-6 and TRBJ1-6, with 7 bases matching TRBD1. The CDR3 sequence is 13 residues long. Looked up from germline, CDR1 is SGHDT and CDR2 is YYEEEE. With V trimmed by 6 bases and J by 9 bases, 6 bases remained unmatched. The CDR3 is CASKVQGGSPLHF. CDR3 DNA: TGTGCCAGCAAGGTCCAGGGGGGTTCACCCCTCCACTTT.

This clonotype was seen repeatedly, ten times or more. The V and J genes are TRBV29-1 and TRBJ1-1, with 9 nucleotides matching TRBD1. Germline V lookup: CDR1 SQVTM, CDR2 ANQGSEA. This CDR3 has 14 residues. Trimming at V came to 6 bases and at J to 3 bases, leaving 8 bases not matched to a gene. CDR3 sequence: CSVSAGQGDTEAFF. CDR3 bases: TGCAGCGTGTCGGCGGGACAGGGAGACACTGAAGCTTTCTTT.

This clonotype has ten or more counts. The chain joins TRBV9 to TRBJ1-4; weak D call: TRBD1 (5 bases). Germline V gene data show CDR1 as SGDLS and CDR2 as YYNGEE. The length of the CDR3 is 15 residues. V was clipped by 5 bases and J by 5 bases, with 16 bases between them. The CDR3 nucleotides read TGTGCCAGCAGTCTCTACTGGGGCCTAAATGAAAAACTGTTTTTT. Its translation: CASSLYWGLNEKLFF.

This clonotype was picked up a small number of times. V gene TRBV28 combines with J gene TRBJ1-5, with D possibly being TRBD1 (5 bases). Trimming took 5 bases from V and 4 from J, leaving 9 bases between them. Germline lookup yields CDR1 MDHEN and CDR2 SYDVKM. CDR3 length equals 13 residues. CDR3 sequence (DNA): TGTGCCAGCAGTGGGACCGCAAATCAGCCCCAGCATTTT. Translation gives CASSGTANQPQHF.

This clonotype was seen many times. The genes are TRBV6-2 or TRBV6-3 and TRBJ2-1; 12 bases line up with TRBD2. The CDR3 covers 18 residues. CDR1 is MNHEY and CDR2 is SVGEGT in the germline V gene. V lost 4 bases to trimming and J lost 5 bases; unmatched junction nucleotides: 12. The CDR3 nucleotides are TGTGCCAGCAGTTTCCGTCTAGCGGGGGGGTCTTGGAACAATGAGCAGTTCTTC. Its translation: CASSFRLAGGSWNNEQFF.

The chain joins TRBV7-8 to TRBJ1-2; 7 bases line up with TRBD1. The V and J ends lost 4 bases and 7 bases, in that order; junction bases with no gene match: 12. The CDR3 is 15 residues long. Looked up from germline, CDR1 is SGHVS and CDR2 is FQNEAQ. This chain's CDR3 is CASSSSWEGARGYTF. In DNA form, the CDR3 reads TGTGCCAGCAGCTCGAGCTGGGAGGGGGCGCGTGGCTACACCTTC.

The table lists this clonotype with many counts. The V call is TRBV29-1, the J call TRBJ2-5; weak D call: TRBD1 (5 bases). Trimming took 6 bases from V and 0 from J, leaving 8 bases between them. Germline V gene lookup returns CDR1 SQVTM and CDR2 ANQGSEA. The CDR3 totals 12 residues. CDR3 sequence (DNA): TGCAGCGTACAGGAGTACCAAGAGACCCAGTACTTC. Its translation is CSVQEYQETQYF.

The chain carries TRBV10-3 and TRBJ2-5; D gene uncertain. V was cut by 1 base and J by 4 bases, with 10 bases left in between. CDR1 is ENHRY and CDR2 is SYGVKD in the germline V gene. The CDR3 contains 14 residues. DNA of the CDR3: TGTGCCATCAGTGAGTTAGGCCAGAGAGAGACCCAGTACTTC. Residues: CAISELGQRETQYF.

This sequence joins TRBV7-3 and TRBJ1-1; TRBD1 is a possible D gene (6 bases). CDR1 is SGHTA and CDR2 is FQGTGA in the germline V gene. The germline V and J ends were trimmed by 5 bases and 1 base, with 11 bases remaining between them. The CDR3 length is 14 residues. The CDR3 loop is CASSLTGENTEAFF. The CDR3 DNA reads as TGTGCCAGCAGCCTGACAGGAGAGAACACTGAAGCTTTCTTT. Filled out from reference TRBV7-3 and TRBJ1-1, the complete variable domain reads GAGVSQTPSNKVTEKGKYVELRCDPISGHTALYWYRQSLGQGPEFLIYFQGTGAADDSGLPNDRFFAVRPEGSVSTLKIQRTERGDSAVYLCASSLTGENTEAFFGQGTRLTVV.